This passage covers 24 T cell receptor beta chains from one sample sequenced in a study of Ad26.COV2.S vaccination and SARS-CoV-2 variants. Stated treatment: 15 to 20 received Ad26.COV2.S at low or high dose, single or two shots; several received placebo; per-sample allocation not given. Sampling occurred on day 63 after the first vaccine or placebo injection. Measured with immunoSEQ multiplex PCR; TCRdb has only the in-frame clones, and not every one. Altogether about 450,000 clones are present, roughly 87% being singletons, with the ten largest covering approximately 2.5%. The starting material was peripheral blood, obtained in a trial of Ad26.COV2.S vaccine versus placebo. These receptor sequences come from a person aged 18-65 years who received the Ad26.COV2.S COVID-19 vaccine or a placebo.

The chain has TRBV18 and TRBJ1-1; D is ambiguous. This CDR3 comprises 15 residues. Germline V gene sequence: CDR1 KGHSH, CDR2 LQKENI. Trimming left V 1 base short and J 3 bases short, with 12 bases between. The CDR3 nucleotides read TGTGCCAGCTCACCACGGCCGAACCGGGACACTGAAGCTTTCTTT. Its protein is CASSPRPNRDTEAFF.

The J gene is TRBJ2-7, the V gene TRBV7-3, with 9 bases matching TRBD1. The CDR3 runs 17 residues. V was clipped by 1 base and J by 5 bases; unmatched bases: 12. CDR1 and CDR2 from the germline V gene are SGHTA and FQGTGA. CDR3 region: CASSLRGTGTGLHEQYF. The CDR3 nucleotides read TGTGCCAGCAGCTTAAGGGGTACCGGGACAGGGCTCCACGAGCAGTACTTC.

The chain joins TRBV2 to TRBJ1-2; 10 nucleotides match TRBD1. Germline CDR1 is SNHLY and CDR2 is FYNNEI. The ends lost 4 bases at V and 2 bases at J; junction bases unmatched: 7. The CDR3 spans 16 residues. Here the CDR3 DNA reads TGTGCCAGCAGTGGTCAACCGGGACAGGGGAACTATGGCTACACCTTC. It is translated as CASSGQPGQGNYGYTF.

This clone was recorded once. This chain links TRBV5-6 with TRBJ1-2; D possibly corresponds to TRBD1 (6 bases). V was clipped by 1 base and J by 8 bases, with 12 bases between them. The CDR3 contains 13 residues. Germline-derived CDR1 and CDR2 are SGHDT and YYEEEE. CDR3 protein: CASSLIRGEGYTF. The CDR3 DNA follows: TGTGCCAGCAGCTTGATTAGGGGGGAAGGCTACACCTTC.

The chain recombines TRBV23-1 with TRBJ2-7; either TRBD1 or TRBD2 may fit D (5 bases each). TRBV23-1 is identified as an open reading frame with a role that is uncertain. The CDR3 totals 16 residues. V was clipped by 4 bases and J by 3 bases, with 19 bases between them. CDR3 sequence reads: CASSPPGPKFIYEQYV. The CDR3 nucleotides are TGCGCCAGCAGTCCCCCGGGGCCGAAGTTTATCTACGAGCAGTACGTC.

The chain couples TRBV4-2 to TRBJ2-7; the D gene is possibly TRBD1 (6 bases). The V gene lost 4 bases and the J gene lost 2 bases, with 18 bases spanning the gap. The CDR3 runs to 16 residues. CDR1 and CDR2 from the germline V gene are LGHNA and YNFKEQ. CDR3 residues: CASSRTGSGKTYEQYF. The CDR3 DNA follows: TGTGCCAGCAGCCGAACAGGGAGTGGGAAAACCTACGAGCAGTACTTC.

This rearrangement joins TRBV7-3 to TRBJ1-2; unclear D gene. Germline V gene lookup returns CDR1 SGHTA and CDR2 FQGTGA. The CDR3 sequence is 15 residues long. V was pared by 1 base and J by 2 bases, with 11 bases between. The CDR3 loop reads CASSLNGVGNYGYTF. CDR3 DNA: TGTGCCAGCAGCTTAAATGGTGTGGGGAACTATGGCTACACCTTC.

The CDR3 sequence: CASSQDAWGGENNEQFF. The CDR3 DNA sequence: TGTGCCAGCAGCCAAGATGCGTGGGGAGGCGAGAACAATGAGCAGTTCTTC. The V gene is TRBV3-1 (or the pseudogene TRBV3-2), the J gene TRBJ2-1, with D tentatively TRBD2 (6 bases). Trimming shortened V by 0 bases and J by 5 bases, and 17 bases separated the two germline ends. This CDR3 contains 17 residues. Germline lookup yields CDR1 LGHDT and CDR2 YNNKEL (reference sequence).

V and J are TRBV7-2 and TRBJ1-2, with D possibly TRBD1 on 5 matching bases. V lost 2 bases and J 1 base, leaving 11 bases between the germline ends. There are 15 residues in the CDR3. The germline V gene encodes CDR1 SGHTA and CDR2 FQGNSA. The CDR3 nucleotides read TGTGCCAGCAGCTTAAGAGGGGTTTTTAACTATGGCTACACCTTC. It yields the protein CASSLRGVFNYGYTF.

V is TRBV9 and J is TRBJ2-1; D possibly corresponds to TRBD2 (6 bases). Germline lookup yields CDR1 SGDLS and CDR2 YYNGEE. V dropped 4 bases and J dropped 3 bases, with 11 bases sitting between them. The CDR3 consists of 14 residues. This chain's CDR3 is CASSPGGNYNEQFF. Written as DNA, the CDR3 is TGTGCCAGCAGCCCCGGGGGAAACTACAATGAGCAGTTCTTC.

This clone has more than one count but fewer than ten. CDR3 coding DNA: TGTGCCAGCAGTTTGTTTGGGGGCTCTGAAGCTTTCTTT. Translated: CASSLFGGSEAFF. The chain joins TRBV12-3 or TRBV12-4 to TRBJ1-1; D perhaps matches TRBD1 (6 bases). V dropped 3 bases and J dropped 6 bases, with 11 bases sitting between them. The CDR3 is made up of 13 amino acids.

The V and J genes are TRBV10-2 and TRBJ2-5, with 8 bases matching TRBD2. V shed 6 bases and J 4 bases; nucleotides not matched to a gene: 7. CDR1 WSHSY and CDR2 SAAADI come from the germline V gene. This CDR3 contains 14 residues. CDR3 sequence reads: CASRHTSGRETQYF. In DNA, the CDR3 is TGCGCCAGCAGACACACTAGCGGAAGAGAGACCCAGTACTTC.

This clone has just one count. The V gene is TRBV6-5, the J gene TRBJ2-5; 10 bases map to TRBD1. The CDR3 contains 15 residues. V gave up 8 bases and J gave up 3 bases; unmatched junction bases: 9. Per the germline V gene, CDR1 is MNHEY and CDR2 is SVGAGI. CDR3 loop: CASSNRDRGEETQYF. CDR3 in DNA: TGTGCCAGCTCCAATAGGGACAGGGGTGAAGAGACCCAGTACTTC.

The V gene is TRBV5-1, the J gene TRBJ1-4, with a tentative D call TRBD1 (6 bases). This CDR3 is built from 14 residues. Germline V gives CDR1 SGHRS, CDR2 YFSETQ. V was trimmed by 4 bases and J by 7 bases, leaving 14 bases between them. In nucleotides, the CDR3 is TGCGCCAGCAGCCCAACAGGGTTGGGTGAAAAACTGTTTTTT. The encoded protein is CASSPTGLGEKLFF. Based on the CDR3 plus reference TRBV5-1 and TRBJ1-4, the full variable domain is KAGVTQTPRYLIKTRGQQVTLSCSPISGHRSVSWYQQTPGQGLQFLFEYFSETQRNKGNFPGRFSGRQFSNSRSEMNVSTLELGDSALYLCASSPTGLGEKLFFGSGTQLSVL.

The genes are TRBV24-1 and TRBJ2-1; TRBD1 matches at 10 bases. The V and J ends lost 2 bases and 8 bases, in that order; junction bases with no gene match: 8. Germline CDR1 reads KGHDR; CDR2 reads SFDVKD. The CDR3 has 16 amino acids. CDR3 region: CATSDWADRGVHEQFF. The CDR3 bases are TGTGCCACCAGTGATTGGGCGGACAGGGGGGTTCATGAGCAGTTCTTC.

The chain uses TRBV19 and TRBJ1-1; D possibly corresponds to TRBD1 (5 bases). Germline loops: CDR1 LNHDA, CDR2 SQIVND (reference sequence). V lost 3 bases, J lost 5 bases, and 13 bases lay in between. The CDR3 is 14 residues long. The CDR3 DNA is TGTGCCAGTAGTATTATTGGGGGGAATACTGAAGCTTTCTTT. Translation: CASSIIGGNTEAFF.

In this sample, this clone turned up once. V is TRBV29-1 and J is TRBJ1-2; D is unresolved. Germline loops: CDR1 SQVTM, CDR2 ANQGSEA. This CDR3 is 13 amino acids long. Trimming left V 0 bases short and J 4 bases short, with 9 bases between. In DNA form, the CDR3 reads TGCAGCGTTGAAGATCCCGGATTCTATGGCTACACCTTC. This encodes CSVEDPGFYGYTF.

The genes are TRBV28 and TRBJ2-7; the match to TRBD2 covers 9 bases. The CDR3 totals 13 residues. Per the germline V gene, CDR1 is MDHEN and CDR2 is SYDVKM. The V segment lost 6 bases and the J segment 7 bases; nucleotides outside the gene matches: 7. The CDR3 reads CASSDSGSGEQYV. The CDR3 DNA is TGTGCCAGCAGCGATAGCGGGAGTGGGGAGCAGTACGTC.

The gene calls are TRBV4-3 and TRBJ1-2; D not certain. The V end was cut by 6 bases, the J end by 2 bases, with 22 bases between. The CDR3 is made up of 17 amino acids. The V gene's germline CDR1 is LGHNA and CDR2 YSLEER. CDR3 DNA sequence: TGCGCCAGCAGTCACAGAATGAGGAATGGGGAGAACTATGGCTACACCTTC. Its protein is CASSHRMRNGENYGYTF.

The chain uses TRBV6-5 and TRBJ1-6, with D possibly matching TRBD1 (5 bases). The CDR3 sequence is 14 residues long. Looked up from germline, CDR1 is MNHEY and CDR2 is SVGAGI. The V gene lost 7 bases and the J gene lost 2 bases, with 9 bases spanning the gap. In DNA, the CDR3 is TGTGCCAGCACTCAGGGCGCCTATAATTCACCCCTCCACTTT. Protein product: CASTQGAYNSPLHF.

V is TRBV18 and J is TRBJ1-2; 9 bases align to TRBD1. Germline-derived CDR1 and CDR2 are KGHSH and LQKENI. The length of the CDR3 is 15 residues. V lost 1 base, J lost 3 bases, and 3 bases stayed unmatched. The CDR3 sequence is CASSPRTGVDYGYTF. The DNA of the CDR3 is TGTGCCAGCTCACCACGGACAGGGGTGGACTATGGCTACACCTTC.

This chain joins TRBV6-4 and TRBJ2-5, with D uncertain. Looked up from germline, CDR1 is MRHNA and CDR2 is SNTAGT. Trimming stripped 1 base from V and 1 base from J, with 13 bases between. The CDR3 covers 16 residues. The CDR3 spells CASSDFLALPQETQYF. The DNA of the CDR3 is TGTGCCAGCAGTGACTTCTTAGCACTTCCCCAAGAGACCCAGTACTTC.

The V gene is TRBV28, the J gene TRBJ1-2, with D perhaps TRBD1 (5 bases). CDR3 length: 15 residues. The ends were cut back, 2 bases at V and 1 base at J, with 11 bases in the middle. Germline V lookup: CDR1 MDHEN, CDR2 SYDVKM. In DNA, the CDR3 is TGTGCCAGCAGTTTAGGGGGAGGGGTTAACTATGGCTACACCTTC. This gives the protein CASSLGGGVNYGYTF.

The CDR3 sequence is CASSERGGSEKLFF. CDR3 sequence (DNA): TGTGCCAGCAGCGAGAGGGGTGGCAGTGAAAAACTGTTTTTT. The chain uses TRBV7-9 and TRBJ1-4; D possibly corresponds to TRBD1 (5 bases). Trimming cost V 5 bases and J 7 bases, with 14 bases left between them. Germline-derived CDR1 and CDR2 are SEHNR and FQNEAQ (reference sequence). The CDR3 spans 14 residues.